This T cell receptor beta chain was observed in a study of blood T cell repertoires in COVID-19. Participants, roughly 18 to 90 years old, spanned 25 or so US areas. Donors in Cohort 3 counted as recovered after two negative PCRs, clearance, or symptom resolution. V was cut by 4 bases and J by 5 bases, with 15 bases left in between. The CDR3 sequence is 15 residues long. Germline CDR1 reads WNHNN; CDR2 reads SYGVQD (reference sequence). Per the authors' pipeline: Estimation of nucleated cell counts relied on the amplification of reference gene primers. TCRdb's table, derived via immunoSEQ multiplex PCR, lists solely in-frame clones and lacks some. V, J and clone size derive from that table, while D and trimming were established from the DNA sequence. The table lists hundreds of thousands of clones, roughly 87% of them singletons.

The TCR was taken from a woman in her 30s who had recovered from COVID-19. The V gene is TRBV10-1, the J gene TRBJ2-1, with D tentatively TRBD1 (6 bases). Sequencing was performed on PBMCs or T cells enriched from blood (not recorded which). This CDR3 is CASSAAQGNHNEQFF. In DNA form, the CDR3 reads TGCGCCAGCAGTGCGGCACAGGGTAACCACAATGAGCAGTTCTTC.